This entry concerns a single T cell receptor (beta chain). This sample was taken from a study of blood T cell repertoires in COVID-19. Across the whole study: The study drew acute and convalescent COVID-19 samples from the United States, Italy and Spain. Sources were T cells, B-cell-depleted T cells, or PBMCs; the material itself was cDNA or gDNA.

Assay: immunoSEQ multiplex PCR; the TCRdb copy retains only in-frame clones and omits some. This table holds under 200,000 clones, about four fifths found once. The J segment lost 3 bases and the V segment lost 6 bases, leaving 10 bases of the junction unmatched. This CDR3 contains 16 residues. CDR1 LNHDA and CDR2 SQIVND come from the germline V gene (reference sequence). Residents of about two dozen US areas, aged roughly 18 to 95 years, made up the participants. Clinical histories supplied by participants themselves formed the basis of cohort assignment. The material sequenced was PBMCs or T cells enriched from blood (not recorded which). This chain links TRBV19 with TRBJ2-1, with 8 positions matching TRBD2. This clonotype was obtained from a woman aged 45-65 years in a cohort exposed to, infected with or recovered from COVID-19 (not recorded which). The CDR3 sequence is CASRPQAGGYYNEQFF. CDR3 DNA sequence: TGTGCCAGTAGGCCCCAGGCGGGGGGCTACTACAATGAGCAGTTCTTC.